This note documents a single T cell receptor (beta chain) sequence. What it recognizes is unknown. Germline values: CDR1 SGHTA, CDR2 FQGNSA. This CDR3 is built from 14 residues. Trimming removed 3 bases from V and 7 bases from J, with 15 bases in between. The data were taken from a study of post-analysis software for immune sequencing data. As for the study in general: Relapsing-remitting, secondary progressive and progressive-relapsing multiple sclerosis were all included among the disease courses. Study-wide points: Comparison with controls showed significantly lower normalized Chao1 diversity in multiple sclerosis patients. Pronounced co-clustering by F measure was evident among identically batched samples. Controls showed lower frequencies than patients for 4 or 5 TRBV segments, and TRBV5-6, TRBV5-1 and TRBV20-1 were among these.

The TCR beta cDNA libraries contained unique molecular identifiers. MiXCR, run by TCRdb on the PCR reads, gives a single entry per CDR3 protein. The sample records roughly 670,000 distinct CDR3 sequences, over 45% being singletons. The receptor was derived from a girl aged 2 to 10 with multiple sclerosis. Specimen: blood. The J gene is TRBJ1-2, the V gene TRBV7-2; D is possibly TRBD1 (5 bases). As DNA, the CDR3 is TGTGCCAGCAGCTTGCAGCAGGGAAGTCGTGGCTACACCTTC. Translated, it gives CASSLQQGSRGYTF.